The T cell receptor (beta chain) under discussion was sequenced for a study of technical replicates of blood from a handful of donors. Germline CDR1 SNHLY, CDR2 FYNNEI. V was pared by 6 bases and J by 7 bases, with 13 bases between. There are 12 residues in the CDR3. The method was immunoSEQ multiplex PCR; TCRdb's version includes in-frame clones alone and lacks a portion of them. The sample has approximately 81,000 clones; just over 95% are singletons. This rearrangement joins TRBV2 to TRBJ2-7; a weak D match, TRBD2 (6 bases). This clonotype was sampled from a human donor in good health. The specimen sequenced was T cells isolated from PBMCs. The CDR3 coding sequence is TGTGCCAGCAGGCGGGACGAAAGGGAGCAGTACTTC. It specifies CASRRDEREQYF.